The sequence of this TCR beta chain was determined in a study of cytomegalovirus exposure and HLA in healthy donors. With 60 Vbeta and 13 Jbeta primers, the PCR was carried out. Using immunoSEQ multiplex PCR, the repertoire was profiled, and TCRdb retains in-frame clones only, with some absent. Of roughly 180,000 clones listed, over 70% are singletons. V lost 4 bases, J lost 0 bases, and 13 bases lay in between. The CDR3 has 14 amino acids. CDR1 and CDR2 from the germline V gene are SQVTM and ANQGSEA. This TCR was sampled from a boy aged 2 to 9 in good health and CMV-seronegative. The sequenced sample was PBMCs. The chain links TRBV29-1 to TRBJ2-7; possibly TRBD1 for D (6 bases). In DNA form, the CDR3 reads TGCAGCGTTGGGTCCCGGGACAACTCCTACGAGCAGTACTTC. It is translated as CSVGSRDNSYEQYF.